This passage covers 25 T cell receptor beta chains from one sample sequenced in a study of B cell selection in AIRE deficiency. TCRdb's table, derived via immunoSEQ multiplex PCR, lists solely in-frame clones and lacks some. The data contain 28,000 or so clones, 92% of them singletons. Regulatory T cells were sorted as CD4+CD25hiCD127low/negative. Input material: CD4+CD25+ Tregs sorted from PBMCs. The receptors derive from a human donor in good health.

CDR3 in DNA: TGTGCCAGCACACAGCCTTCACAGGGCGCCGGCTACACCTTC. Its translation: CASTQPSQGAGYTF. J is TRBJ1-2 and V is TRBV6-5; weak D call: TRBD1 (6 bases). Germline V lookup: CDR1 MNHEY, CDR2 SVGAGI. This CDR3 is 14 amino acids long. V gave up 7 bases and J gave up 8 bases, with 20 bases separating them.

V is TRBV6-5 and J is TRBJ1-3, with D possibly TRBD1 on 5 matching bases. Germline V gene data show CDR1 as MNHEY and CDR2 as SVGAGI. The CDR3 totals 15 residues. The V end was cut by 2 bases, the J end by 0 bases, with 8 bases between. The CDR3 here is CASSYPGTSGNTIYF. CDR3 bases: TGTGCCAGCAGTTACCCAGGGACCTCTGGAAACACCATATATTTT.

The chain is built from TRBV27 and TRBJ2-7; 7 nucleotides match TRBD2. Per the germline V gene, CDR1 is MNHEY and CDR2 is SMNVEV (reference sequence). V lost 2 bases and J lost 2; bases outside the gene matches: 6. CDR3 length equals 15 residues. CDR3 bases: TGTGCCAGCAGTTTAATGGGGGGGTTTGCCTACGAGCAGTACTTC. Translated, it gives CASSLMGGFAYEQYF.

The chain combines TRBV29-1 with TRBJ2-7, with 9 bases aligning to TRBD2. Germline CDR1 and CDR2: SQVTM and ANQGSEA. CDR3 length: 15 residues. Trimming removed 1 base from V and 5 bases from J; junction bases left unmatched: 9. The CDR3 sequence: CSVEVAGGLHDEQYF. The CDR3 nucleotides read TGCAGCGTTGAAGTCGCGGGGGGGCTTCACGACGAGCAGTACTTC.

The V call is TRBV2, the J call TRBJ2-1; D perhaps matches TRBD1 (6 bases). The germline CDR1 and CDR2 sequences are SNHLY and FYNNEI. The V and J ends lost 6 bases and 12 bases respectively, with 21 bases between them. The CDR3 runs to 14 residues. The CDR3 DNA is TGTGCCAGCAGACCCGGGACAACTCCGTTACGGCAGTTCTTC. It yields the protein CASRPGTTPLRQFF.

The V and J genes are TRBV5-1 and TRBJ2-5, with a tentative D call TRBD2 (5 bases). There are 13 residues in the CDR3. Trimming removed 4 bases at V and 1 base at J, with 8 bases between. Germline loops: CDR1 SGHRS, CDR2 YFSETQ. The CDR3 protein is CASSRTVQETQYF. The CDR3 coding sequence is TGCGCCAGCAGCAGGACTGTCCAAGAGACCCAGTACTTC.

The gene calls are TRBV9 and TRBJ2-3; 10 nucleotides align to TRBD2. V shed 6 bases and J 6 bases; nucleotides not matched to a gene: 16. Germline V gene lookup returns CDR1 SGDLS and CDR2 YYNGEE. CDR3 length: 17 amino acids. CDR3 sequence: CASTRQPLAGVEDTQYF. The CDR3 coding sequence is TGTGCCAGCACACGCCAACCCCTAGCGGGGGTCGAGGATACGCAGTATTTT.

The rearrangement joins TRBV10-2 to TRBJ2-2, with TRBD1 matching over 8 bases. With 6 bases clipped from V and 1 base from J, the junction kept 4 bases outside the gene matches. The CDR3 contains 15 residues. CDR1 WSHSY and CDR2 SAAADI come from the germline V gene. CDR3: CASSLTGGNTGELFF. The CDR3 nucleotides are TGCGCCAGCAGCCTTACAGGGGGGAACACCGGGGAGCTGTTTTTT.

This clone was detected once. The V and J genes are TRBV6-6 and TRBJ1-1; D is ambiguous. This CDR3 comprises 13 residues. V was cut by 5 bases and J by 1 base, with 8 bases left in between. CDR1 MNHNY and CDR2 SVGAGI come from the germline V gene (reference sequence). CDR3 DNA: TGTGCCAGCAGTGTAAGGGAGAACACTGAAGCTTTCTTT. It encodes CASSVRENTEAFF.

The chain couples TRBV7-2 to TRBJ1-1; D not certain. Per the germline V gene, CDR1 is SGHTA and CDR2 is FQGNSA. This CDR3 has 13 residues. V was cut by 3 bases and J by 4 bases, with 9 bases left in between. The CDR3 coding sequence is TGTGCCAGCAGCTTTTCGGAATCCACTGAAGCTTTCTTT. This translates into CASSFSESTEAFF.

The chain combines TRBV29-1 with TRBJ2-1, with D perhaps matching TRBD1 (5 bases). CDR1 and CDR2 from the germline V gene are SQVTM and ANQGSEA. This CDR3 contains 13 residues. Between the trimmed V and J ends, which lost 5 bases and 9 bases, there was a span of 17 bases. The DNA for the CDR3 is TGCAGCGTTCAGGGTAGGTTTGGTGCTGAGCAGTTCTTC. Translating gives CSVQGRFGAEQFF.

In DNA, the CDR3 is TGTGCCAGCAGCCCCGGGACAGGGAGCTCTGGAAACACCATATATTTT. Translated: CASSPGTGSSGNTIYF. The rearrangement uses TRBV5-4 and TRBJ1-3; 9 bases agree with TRBD1. From germline, CDR1 is SGHNT and CDR2 YYREEE (reference sequence). After removal of 4 bases from V and 0 bases from J, the junction contained 5 bases not matched to a gene. The CDR3 has 16 residues.

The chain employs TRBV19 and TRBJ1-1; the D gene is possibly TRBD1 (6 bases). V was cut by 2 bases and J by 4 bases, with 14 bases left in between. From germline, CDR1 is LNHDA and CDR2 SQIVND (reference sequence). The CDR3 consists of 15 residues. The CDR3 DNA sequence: TGTGCCAGTAGTATATGGACCAGGGGAGGCACTGAAGCTTTCTTT. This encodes CASSIWTRGGTEAFF.

For the CDR3, the DNA is TGTGCCAGCAGCCGGCCCTGGACAGGGAGGTCGGCAGATACGCAGTATTTT. Protein: CASSRPWTGRSADTQYF. The chain uses TRBV7-9 and TRBJ2-3; 8 nucleotides line up with TRBD1. Looked up from germline, CDR1 is SEHNR and CDR2 is FQNEAQ (reference sequence). J lost 4 bases, V lost 5 bases, and 14 bases had no gene match. CDR3 length: 17 residues. Complete variable domain (other parts from reference TRBV7-9 and TRBJ2-3): DTGVSQNPRHKITKRGQNVTFRCDPISEHNRLYWYRQTLGQGPEFLTYFQNEAQLEKSRLLSDRFSAERPKGSFSTLEIQRTEQGDSAMYLCASSRPWTGRSADTQYFGPGTRLTVL.

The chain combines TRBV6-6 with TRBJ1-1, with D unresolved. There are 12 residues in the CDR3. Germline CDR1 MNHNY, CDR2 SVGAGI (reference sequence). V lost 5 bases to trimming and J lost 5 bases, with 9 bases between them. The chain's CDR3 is CASSRARTEAFF. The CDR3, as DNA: TGTGCCAGCAGTCGGGCGCGGACTGAAGCTTTCTTT.

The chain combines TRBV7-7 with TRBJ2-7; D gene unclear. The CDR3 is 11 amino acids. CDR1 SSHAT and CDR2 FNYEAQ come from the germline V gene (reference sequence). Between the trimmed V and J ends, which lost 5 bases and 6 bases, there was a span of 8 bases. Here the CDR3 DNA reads TGTGCCAGCAGCCCCCCGCGCGAGCAGTACTTC. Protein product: CASSPPREQYF.

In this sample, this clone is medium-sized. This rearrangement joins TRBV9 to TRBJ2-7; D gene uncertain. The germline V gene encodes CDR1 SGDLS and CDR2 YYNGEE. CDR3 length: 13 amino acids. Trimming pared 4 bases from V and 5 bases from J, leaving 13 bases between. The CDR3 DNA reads TGTGCCAGCAGCCTCTCCTTTGGTCACGAGCAGTACTTC. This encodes CASSLSFGHEQYF.

The chain's CDR3 is CASSGQGTQYF. The CDR3 DNA reads TGTGCCAGCAGTGGACAGGGAACGCAGTATTTT. The rearrangement joins TRBV2 to TRBJ2-3; TRBD1 matches at 7 bases. The CDR3 contains 11 residues. Germline-derived CDR1 and CDR2 are SNHLY and FYNNEI. V gave up 4 bases and J gave up 9 bases; unmatched junction bases: 1.

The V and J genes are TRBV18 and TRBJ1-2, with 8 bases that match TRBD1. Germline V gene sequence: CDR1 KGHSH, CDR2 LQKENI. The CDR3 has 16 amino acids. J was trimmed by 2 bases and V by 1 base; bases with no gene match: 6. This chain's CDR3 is CASSPQTGGGNYGYTF. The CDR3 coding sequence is TGTGCCAGCTCACCACAAACAGGGGGAGGCAACTATGGCTACACCTTC.

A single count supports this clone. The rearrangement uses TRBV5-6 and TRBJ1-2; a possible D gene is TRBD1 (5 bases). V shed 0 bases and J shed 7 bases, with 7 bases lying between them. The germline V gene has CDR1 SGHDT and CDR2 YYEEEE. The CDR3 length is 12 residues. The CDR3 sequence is CASSLVGVGYTF. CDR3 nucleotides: TGTGCCAGCAGCTTGGTAGGGGTTGGCTACACCTTC.

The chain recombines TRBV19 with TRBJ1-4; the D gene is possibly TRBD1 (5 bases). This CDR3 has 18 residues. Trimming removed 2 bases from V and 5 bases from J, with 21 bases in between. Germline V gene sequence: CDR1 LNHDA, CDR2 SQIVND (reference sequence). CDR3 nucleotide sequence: TGTGCCAGTAGTATACGGGACGGATACACAGCCTCGAATGAAAAACTGTTTTTT. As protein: CASSIRDGYTASNEKLFF.

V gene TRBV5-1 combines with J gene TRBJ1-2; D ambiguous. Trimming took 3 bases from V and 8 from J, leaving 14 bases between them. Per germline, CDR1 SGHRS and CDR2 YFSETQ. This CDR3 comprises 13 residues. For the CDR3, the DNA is TGCGCCAGCAGCTCGGGTCCCACGTGGGGCTACACCTTC. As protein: CASSSGPTWGYTF.

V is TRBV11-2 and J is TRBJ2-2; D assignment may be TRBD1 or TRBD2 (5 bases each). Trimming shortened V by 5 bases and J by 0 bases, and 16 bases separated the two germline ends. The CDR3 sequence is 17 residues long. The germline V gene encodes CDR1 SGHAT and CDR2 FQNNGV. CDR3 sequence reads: CASSPRGRSANTGELFF. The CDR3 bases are TGTGCCAGCAGCCCTCGGGGCAGATCAGCGAACACCGGGGAGCTGTTTTTT.

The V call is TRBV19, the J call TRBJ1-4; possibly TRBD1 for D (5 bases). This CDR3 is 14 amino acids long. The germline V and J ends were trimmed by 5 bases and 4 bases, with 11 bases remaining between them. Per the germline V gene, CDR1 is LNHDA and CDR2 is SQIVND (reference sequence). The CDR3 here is CASSRQGFNEKLFF. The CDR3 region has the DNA TGTGCCAGTAGTCGGCAGGGTTTTAATGAAAAACTGTTTTTT. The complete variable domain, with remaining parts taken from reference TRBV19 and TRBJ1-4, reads DGGITQSPKYLFRKEGQNVTLSCEQNLNHDAMYWYRQDPGQGLRLIYYSQIVNDFQKGDIAEGYSVSREKKESFPLTVTSAQKNPTAFYLCASSRQGFNEKLFFGSGTQLSVL.

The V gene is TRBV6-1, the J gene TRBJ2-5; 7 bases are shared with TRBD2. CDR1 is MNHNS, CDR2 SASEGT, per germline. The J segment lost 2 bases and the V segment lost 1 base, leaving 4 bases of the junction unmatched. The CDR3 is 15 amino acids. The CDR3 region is CASSEGWRGQETQYF. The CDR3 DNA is TGTGCCAGCAGTGAAGGATGGCGGGGGCAAGAGACCCAGTACTTC.